Following are 5 T cell receptor beta chains from one sample sequenced in a study of T cells in women clearing cervical HPV infection. Clones were sequenced by immunoSEQ multiplex PCR, and TCRdb holds only the in-frame ones, with some missing. The sample data list 31,000 or so clones. The sample comprised blood buffy coat. These receptors all come from a woman aged 18 to 75 with a cervical HPV16 infection that either progressed to CIN3+ or cleared (not recorded which).

For this clone: The CDR3 goes on 3 residues after the read ends, and that part is filled in from the germline J gene. V usage is TRBV7-9 and J usage is TRBJ2-5; D uncertain. Trimming shortened V by 1 base and J by 5 bases, and 5 bases separated the two germline ends. The CDR3 is made up of 12 amino acids. CDR1 SEHNR and CDR2 FQNEAQ come from the germline V gene (reference sequence). The sequenced CDR3 bases are TGTGCCAGCAGCTTAGTCCGGGAGACC. It specifies CASSLVRET. The whole CDR3 region reads CASSLVRETQYF.

About this clone itself: The sequence runs out 3 residues before the end of the CDR3; the remainder is reconstructed from the germline J gene. The chain couples TRBV2 to TRBJ1-4, with 9 bases lining up with TRBD1. Germline V gene lookup returns CDR1 SNHLY and CDR2 FYNNEI. V shed 5 bases, J shed 10 bases, and the junction held 14 bases outside the gene matches. This CDR3 comprises 16 residues. The covered CDR3 bases are TGTGCCAGCAGTTATGGTCCGGGACAGGGTTCTGGAAAA. It translates to CASSYGPGQGSGK. The entire CDR3 sequence reads CASSYGPGQGSGKLFF. The full variable domain, rest sourced from reference TRBV2 and TRBJ1-4, is EPEVTQTPSHQVTQMGQEVILRCVPISNHLYFYWYRQILGQKVEFLVSFYNNEISEKSEIFDDQFSVERPDGSNFTLKIRSTKLEDSAMYFCASSYGPGQGSGKLFFGSGTQLSVL.

Notes on this clone: The read halts 3 residues ahead of the CDR3 end, with the missing end drawn from the germline J gene. The chain employs TRBV7-8 and TRBJ2-2; TRBD2 is a possible D gene (7 bases). The ends were cut back, 5 bases at V and 2 bases at J, with 12 bases in the middle. Germline values: CDR1 SGHVS, CDR2 FQNEAQ. This CDR3 is 15 amino acids long. The part of the CDR3 DNA that was read is TGTGCCAGCAGCCGCCGGGGGGCCAACACCGGGGAG. Protein: CASSRRGANTGE. The whole CDR3 protein reads CASSRRGANTGELFF.

On this clone itself: The CDR3 is cut off 3 residues early in the read; its end comes from the germline J gene. The chain has TRBV6-2 or TRBV6-3 and TRBJ1-2; D is possibly TRBD1 (5 bases). This CDR3 comprises 14 residues. CDR1 and CDR2 from the germline V gene are MNHEY and SVGEGT. The chain's CDR3 is CASSYGTSTDTYTF. The CDR3 bases that were read are TGTGCCAGCAGTTACGGGACTAGCACAGATACC.

The covered CDR3 bases are TGCGCCAGCAGCCAACAGGGAATCAACACTGAA. The encoded protein is CASSQQGINTE. The full CDR3 protein is CASSQQGINTEAFF. V is TRBV5-1 and J is TRBJ1-1; TRBD1 might be the D (6 bases). The read stops 3 residues short of the end of the CDR3; the missing end is completed from the germline J gene. The CDR3 runs 14 residues. Germline V CDR1 and CDR2: SGHRS, YFSETQ. Deletions cut 4 bases from V and 2 bases from J, with 12 bases between.